Shown below are 21 T cell receptor beta chains from a single sample sequenced in a study of PD-L1 blockade in urothelial cancer. Some clones are missing from TCRdb's copy, which holds only in-frame ones; the method was immunoSEQ multiplex PCR. The sample contains roughly 130,000 clones, about 81% of which appear only once. Time point denoted: pretreatment peripheral blood. The sample was PBMCs, taken around atezolizumab (anti-PD-L1) treatment. Source of these receptors: a man aged 50 to 59 with urothelial cancer.

This clone occurred a few times. The sample contains more than one DNA sequence encoding this CDR3. The genes are TRBV28 and TRBJ1-2; D remains ambiguous. This CDR3 has 12 amino acids. Germline V gene data show CDR1 as MDHEN and CDR2 as SYDVKM. V was trimmed by 2 bases and J by 4 bases, leaving 5 bases between them. This CDR3 reads CASSLRGYGYTF. CDR3 in DNA: TGTGCCAGCAGTTTACGCGGCTATGGCTACACCTTC.

V usage is TRBV27 and J usage is TRBJ2-7, with a possible D match to TRBD1 (6 bases). This CDR3 region has 16 residues. Trimming took off 4 bases at V and 0 bases at J, with 16 bases between the two ends. CDR1 is MNHEY and CDR2 is SMNVEV in the germline V gene (reference sequence). The CDR3 reads CASSYGKGESSYEQYF. The CDR3 DNA is TGTGCCAGCAGTTACGGGAAGGGGGAAAGCTCCTACGAGCAGTACTTC.

The chain uses TRBV2 and TRBJ2-5; weak D call: TRBD1 (5 bases). CDR1 and CDR2 (germline): SNHLY, FYNNEI. V lost 4 bases and J lost 0, with 15 bases in between. This CDR3 is 16 amino acids long. This chain's CDR3 is CASSGHRSTDQETQYF. The CDR3 nucleotides read TGTGCCAGCAGTGGTCACCGGTCGACAGACCAAGAGACCCAGTACTTC.

This clone was picked up one time. J is TRBJ1-1 and V is TRBV12-5; D is undetermined. CDR3 length: 13 amino acids. Germline-derived CDR1 and CDR2 are LGHNT and FRNRAP. V shed 4 bases and J shed 5 bases, with 11 bases lying between them. The CDR3 nucleotides read TGTGCTAGTGGTTCGACAAGGAATACTGAAGCTTTCTTT. Amino acids: CASGSTRNTEAFF.

The rearrangement joins TRBV5-1 to TRBJ2-7; 9 bases map to TRBD2. With 0 bases clipped from V and 4 bases from J, the junction kept 5 bases outside the gene matches. This CDR3 has 15 amino acids. Germline-derived CDR1 and CDR2 are SGHRS and YFSETQ. CDR3 DNA: TGCGCCAGCAGCTTGGGTAGCGGGAGTGGATACGAGCAGTACTTC. Its protein product is CASSLGSGSGYEQYF.

The V gene is TRBV2, the J gene TRBJ2-5, with a possible D match to TRBD1 (5 bases). V was pared by 3 bases and J by 0 bases, with 8 bases between. CDR3 length: 14 residues. CDR1 and CDR2 from the germline V gene are SNHLY and FYNNEI. The CDR3 loop reads CASSDRQNQETQYF. CDR3 bases: TGTGCCAGCAGTGATAGACAGAACCAAGAGACCCAGTACTTC.

Here the CDR3 reads CASSANVEQYF. The CDR3 DNA reads as TGCGCCAGCAGTGCCAATGTCGAGCAGTACTTC. The gene calls are TRBV10-2 and TRBJ2-7; D is undetermined. The CDR3 is 11 residues long. Trimming shortened V by 4 bases and J by 6 bases, and 7 bases separated the two germline ends. The germline V gene encodes CDR1 WSHSY and CDR2 SAAADI.

Remarks on this clone: This may be a read error: a much more frequent sequence differs by one nucleotide. Other DNA sequences in this specimen translate into the identical CDR3. The CDR3 region is CASSFYGQTNTEAFF. The DNA for the CDR3 is TGTGCCAGTAGCTTTTACGGACAAACGAACACTGAAGCTTTCTTT. The rearrangement joins TRBV5-6 to TRBJ1-1; tentative D call: TRBD1 (5 bases). The CDR3 runs to 15 residues. Germline CDR1 SGHDT, CDR2 YYEEEE.

A few counts support this clone. V and J are TRBV7-6 and TRBJ2-5; D is possibly TRBD1 (5 bases). This CDR3 has 16 amino acids. From germline, CDR1 is SGHVS and CDR2 FNYEAQ. Between the trimmed V and J ends, which lost 7 bases and 8 bases, there was a span of 26 bases. The CDR3 loop reads CASNARASAVGGTQYF. The CDR3 DNA follows: TGTGCCAGCAACGCCAGGGCATCCGCGGTCGGTGGAACCCAGTACTTC.

Concerning this clone: Different DNA sequences within this sample yield the same CDR3. The rearrangement joins TRBV5-1 to TRBJ1-2; TRBD1 agrees at 7 bases. After removal of 4 bases from V and 10 bases from J, the junction contained 7 bases not matched to a gene. The CDR3 consists of 12 residues. Germline CDR1 reads SGHRS; CDR2 reads YFSETQ. In DNA form, the CDR3 reads TGCGCCAGCAGCCCCCGACAGGGAGACTACACCTTC. Residues: CASSPRQGDYTF.

The chain joins TRBV30 to TRBJ1-2; possible D gene TRBD1, 5 bases. V shed 0 bases and J shed 10 bases, with 9 bases lying between them. CDR3 length: 11 amino acids. Germline lookup yields CDR1 GTSNPN and CDR2 SVGIG (reference sequence). The CDR3 region is CAWSVDSSYTF. CDR3 nucleotides: TGTGCCTGGAGTGTCGACAGCTCCTACACCTTC. Based on the CDR3 plus reference TRBV30 and TRBJ1-2, the full variable domain is SQTIHQWPATLVQPVGSPLSLECTVEGTSNPNLYWYRQAAGRGLQLLFYSVGIGQISSEVPQNLSASRPQDRQFILSSKKLLLSDSGFYLCAWSVDSSYTFGSGTRLTVV.

The chain carries TRBV4-1 and TRBJ1-5; D not resolved. The CDR3 covers 13 residues. CDR1 MGHRA and CDR2 YSYEKL come from the germline V gene. V was cut by 2 bases and J by 4 bases, with 6 bases left in between. The CDR3 DNA follows: TGCGCCAGCAGCCAACGGGAGAATCAGCCCCAGCATTTT. It yields the protein CASSQRENQPQHF.

This sequence joins TRBV9 and TRBJ1-1, with D unresolved. Germline values: CDR1 SGDLS, CDR2 YYNGEE. There are 15 residues in the CDR3. Trimming shortened V by 0 bases and J by 0 bases, and 9 bases separated the two germline ends. CDR3: CASSVGGAMNTEAFF. Written as DNA, the CDR3 is TGTGCCAGCAGCGTAGGCGGAGCCATGAACACTGAAGCTTTCTTT.

This chain uses TRBV18 with TRBJ1-3; no firm D call. Between the trimmed V and J ends, which lost 6 bases and 0 bases, there was a span of 15 bases. The germline V gene encodes CDR1 KGHSH and CDR2 LQKENI. This CDR3 spans 16 amino acids. The CDR3 loop is CASSTGLSSSGNTIYF. CDR3 nucleotides: TGTGCCAGCTCGACCGGACTGTCAAGCTCTGGAAACACCATATATTTT.

The gene calls are TRBV27 and TRBJ2-7; 8 positions agree with TRBD2. This CDR3 comprises 16 residues. Trimming at V came to 7 bases and at J to 5 bases, leaving 16 bases not matched to a gene. From germline, CDR1 is MNHEY and CDR2 SMNVEV (reference sequence). The CDR3 here is CASKYGWERESHEQYF. CDR3 sequence (DNA): TGTGCCAGCAAGTATGGGTGGGAGCGGGAGAGTCACGAGCAGTACTTC.

V usage is TRBV7-9 and J usage is TRBJ2-7; TRBD2 matches at 8 bases. The length of the CDR3 is 14 residues. V was pared by 2 bases and J by 4 bases, with 4 bases of the junction left unmatched. CDR1 SEHNR and CDR2 FQNEAQ come from the germline V gene (reference sequence). The CDR3 protein is CASSLSGSLYEQYF. The DNA of the CDR3 is TGTGCCAGCAGCTTAAGCGGGAGTCTGTACGAGCAGTACTTC.

This clone was picked up a small number of times. The chain employs TRBV5-6 and TRBJ2-5; 10 nucleotides align to TRBD2. The CDR3 runs 16 residues. Looked up from germline, CDR1 is SGHDT and CDR2 is YYEEEE. V gave up 3 bases and J gave up 3 bases; unmatched junction bases: 8. CDR3 amino acids: CASSSLAGGSKETQYF. For the CDR3, the DNA is TGTGCCAGCAGCTCCTTAGCGGGAGGTTCAAAAGAGACCCAGTACTTC.

The chain recombines TRBV27 with TRBJ1-2, with D hard to call. The V gene's germline CDR1 is MNHEY and CDR2 SMNVEV (reference sequence). The CDR3 extends over 13 amino acids. Trimming removed 5 bases at V and 7 bases at J, with 14 bases between. CDR3 sequence: CASSTQAPGGYTF. The CDR3 nucleotides are TGTGCCAGCAGTACCCAGGCCCCTGGTGGCTACACCTTC.

This chain uses TRBV27 with TRBJ2-3, with D perhaps TRBD2 (5 bases). CDR3 length: 14 amino acids. The germline gives CDR1 MNHEY, CDR2 SMNVEV (reference sequence). Trimming stripped 4 bases from V and 2 bases from J, with 10 bases between. The chain's CDR3 is CASSWSGPTDTQYF. The CDR3 nucleotides read TGTGCCAGCAGTTGGAGCGGCCCCACAGATACGCAGTATTTT.

This clone has a single count. This sequence joins TRBV25-1 and TRBJ1-1; the match to TRBD1 covers 7 bases. From germline, CDR1 is MGHDK and CDR2 SYGVNS. CDR3 length equals 13 residues. Trimming took 6 bases from V and 4 from J; bases not matched to a gene: 5. The CDR3 DNA is TGTGCCAGCAGGGACAGGATCGCCACTGAAGCTTTCTTT. Encoded protein: CASRDRIATEAFF. The full variable domain, rest sourced from reference TRBV25-1 and TRBJ1-1, is EADIYQTPRYLVIGTGKKITLECSQTMGHDKMYWYQQDPGMELHLIHYSYGVNSTEKGDLSSESTVSRIRTEHFPLTLESARPSHTSQYLCASRDRIATEAFFGQGTRLTVV.

The chain carries TRBV7-9 and TRBJ1-1; 8 bases are shared with TRBD1. CDR3 length: 15 amino acids. V was pared by 3 bases and J by 0 bases, with 3 bases of the junction left unmatched. Germline lookup yields CDR1 SEHNR and CDR2 FQNEAQ (reference sequence). The CDR3 reads CASSLGTGLNTEAFF. For the CDR3, the DNA is TGTGCCAGCAGCTTGGGGACAGGCCTGAACACTGAAGCTTTCTTT. The whole variable domain, remainder taken from reference TRBV7-9 and TRBJ1-1, is DTGVSQNPRHKITKRGQNVTFRCDPISEHNRLYWYRQTLGQGPEFLTYFQNEAQLEKSRLLSDRFSAERPKGSFSTLEIQRTEQGDSAMYLCASSLGTGLNTEAFFGQGTRLTVV.